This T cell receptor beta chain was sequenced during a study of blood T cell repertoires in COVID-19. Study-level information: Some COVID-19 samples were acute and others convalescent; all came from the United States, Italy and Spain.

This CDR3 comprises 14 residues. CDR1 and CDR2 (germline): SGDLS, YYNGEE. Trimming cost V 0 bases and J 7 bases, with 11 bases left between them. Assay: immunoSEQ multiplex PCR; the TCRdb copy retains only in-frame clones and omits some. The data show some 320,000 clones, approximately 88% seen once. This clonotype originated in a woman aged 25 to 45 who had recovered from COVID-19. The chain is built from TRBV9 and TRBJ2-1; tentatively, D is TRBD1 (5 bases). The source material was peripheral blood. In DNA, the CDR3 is TGTGCCAGCAGCGTAGATCCAGGGTTTAATGAGCAGTTCTTC. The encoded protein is CASSVDPGFNEQFF.